This T cell receptor beta chain was identified during a study of somatic mutations in cytotoxic T cells in rheumatoid arthritis. Profiled with immunoSEQ multiplex PCR; TCRdb holds only in-frame clones, not every one. This sample yields some 20,000 clones, of which about 86% are seen a single time; 15% to 20% belongs to the top ten. Germline CDR1 is SEHNR and CDR2 is FQNEAQ (reference sequence). This CDR3 region has 15 residues. Trimming left V 5 bases short and J 2 bases short, with 16 bases between. The source is a woman aged 45-59 years in good health. Sequencing used CD8+ T cells sorted from blood. This chain connects TRBV7-9 to TRBJ2-7, with D possibly TRBD2 on 6 matching bases. Here the CDR3 reads CASSSPGAGPYEQYF. Here the CDR3 DNA reads TGTGCCAGCAGCAGCCCTGGGGCGGGGCCCTACGAGCAGTACTTC. The full variable domain, with the rest looked up from reference TRBV7-9 and TRBJ2-7, is DTGVSQNPRHKITKRGQNVTFRCDPISEHNRLYWYRQTLGQGPEFLTYFQNEAQLEKSRLLSDRFSAERPKGSFSTLEIQRTEQGDSAMYLCASSSPGAGPYEQYFGPGTRLTVT.